The clone carrying this T cell receptor beta chain was seen at least ten times. Documented time point: persistent/refractory GD, antithyroid drugs over 5 years with positive TRAb. PBMC-extracted RNA yielded the TCR library. Recruitment took place at an endocrinology department in Xi'an, China. According to the study, TCR beta libraries were built with iRepertoire HTBI primers and CDR3-region Arm-PCR. Methods used by the authors: In the combined samples, 50 to 75 TRBV and 15 or so TRBJ segments were identified. TCRdb reanalysed the multiplex PCR reads using MiXCR and keeps one entry per CDR3 protein. TCRdb's processing, not the authors', yielded these V and J calls. In the table there are over 450,000 distinct CDR3 sequences, about 22% of which are singletons. The sample is drawn from a study of regulatory T cells in long-lasting Graves disease. Here the sequenced sample was peripheral blood mononuclear cells (PBMCs), taken when the disease was refractory, from a patient treated with antithyroid drugs. This sequence was found in a female donor with Graves disease.

CDR3 coding DNA: TGTGCCAGCAGTGCGGGACTAGGCCACCGATCGACCCAGTACTTC. The encoded protein is CASSAGLGHRSTQYF. This chain joins TRBV2 and TRBJ2-5; 8 nucleotides align to TRBD2. From germline, CDR1 is SNHLY and CDR2 FYNNEI. Unmatched junction bases numbered 11, after V lost 4 bases and J lost 7 bases. This CDR3 spans 15 amino acids.